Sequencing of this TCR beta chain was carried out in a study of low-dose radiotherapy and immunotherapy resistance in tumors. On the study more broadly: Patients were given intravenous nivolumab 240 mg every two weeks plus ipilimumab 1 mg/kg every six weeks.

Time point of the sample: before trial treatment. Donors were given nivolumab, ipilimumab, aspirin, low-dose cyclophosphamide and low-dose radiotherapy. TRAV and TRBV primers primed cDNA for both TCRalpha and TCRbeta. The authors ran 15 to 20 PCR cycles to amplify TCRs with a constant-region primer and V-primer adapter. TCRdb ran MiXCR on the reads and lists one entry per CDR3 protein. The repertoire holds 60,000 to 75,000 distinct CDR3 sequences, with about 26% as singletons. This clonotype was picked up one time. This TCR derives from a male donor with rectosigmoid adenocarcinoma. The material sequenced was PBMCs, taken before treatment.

CDR3 sequence reads: CASSLDGGSYGGELFF. The CDR3 DNA is TGTGCCAGCAGCTTAGACGGTGGGAGTTATGGCGGGGAGCTGTTTTTT. The rearrangement uses TRBV7-8 and TRBJ2-2, with a weak D call TRBD2 (5 bases). CDR3 length: 16 amino acids. Trimming shortened V by 1 base and J by 7 bases, and 16 bases separated the two germline ends. Germline V gene lookup returns CDR1 SGHVS and CDR2 FQNEAQ.